This TCR beta chain comes out of a study of T cells in Graves' hyperthyroidism and ophthalmopathy. Study-wide context: The authors collected peripheral blood at initial diagnosis, before any treatment.

Study-level points and caveats: Blood also contained most expanded thyroid clonotypes above 0.001.

Authors of the study amplified TCR beta CDR3 regions from RNA transcripts. HTBI primers were the set used in a first-round RT-PCR of the TCR CDR3. One entry per CDR3 protein results from TCRdb running MiXCR on the multiplex PCR reads. The table shows approximately 370,000 distinct CDR3 sequences, with 14% to 15% occurring only once. This clonotype was counted ten times or more. Its antigen is not identified. Every diagnosis used clinical symptoms, serum thyroxine and TRAb, thyroid ultrasound and orbital computed tomography. PBMCs were collected from an approximately 9.3 ml volume of fresh peripheral blood. V was shortened by 7 bases and J by 0 bases, with 19 bases between the two germline ends. Per the germline V gene, CDR1 is MNHNS and CDR2 is SASEGT. The CDR3 runs 17 residues.

Material for sequencing was blood. The TCR comes from a woman aged 25 to 39 with Graves' hyperthyroidism. The chain uses TRBV6-1 and TRBJ1-5; D call uncertain. The DNA of the CDR3 is TGTGCCAGCACCCTGTGGAGCGTCACCTATAGCAATCAGCCCCAGCATTTT. It translates to CASTLWSVTYSNQPQHF.